The 10 T cell receptor beta chains listed next were all sequenced from one sample in a study of T-cell memory formation after mild COVID-19. MiXCR was run by TCRdb on the 5' RACE reads, yielding one entry per CDR3 protein. The profile covers 300,000 to 400,000 distinct CDR3 sequences, with around a sixth appearing a single time and more than 20% taken by the ten largest. Source material: PBMCs or a T cell subset sorted from them (not recorded which). These receptors came from a man aged 18 to 29 who had mild COVID-19 (a few samples of this study predate the infection). Cell type and time point are not known.

The table lists this clonotype with a few counts. The chain has TRBV5-1 and TRBJ2-2, with D unresolved. This CDR3 contains 12 residues. Trimming removed 5 bases from V and 6 bases from J, with 8 bases in between. Germline-derived CDR1 and CDR2 are SGHRS and YFSETQ. The CDR3 DNA reads as TGCGCCAGCAGATCGGGCTCCGGGGAGCTGTTTTTT. It codes for CASRSGSGELFF. The entire variable domain, with the rest obtained from reference TRBV5-1 and TRBJ2-2, is as follows: KAGVTQTPRYLIKTRGQQVTLSCSPISGHRSVSWYQQTPGQGLQFLFEYFSETQRNKGNFPGRFSGRQFSNSRSEMNVSTLELGDSALYLCASRSGSGELFFGEGSRLTVL.

The sample holds a few counts of this clonotype. The V gene is TRBV19, the J gene TRBJ2-3; tentative D call: TRBD1 (5 bases). Germline CDR1 is LNHDA and CDR2 is SQIVND (reference sequence). Trimming pared 6 bases from V and 4 bases from J, leaving 17 bases between. The length of the CDR3 is 15 residues. DNA for the CDR3: TGTGCCAGTAGGGGGCCGGGCGTGTTTTCAGATACGCAGTATTTT. This encodes CASRGPGVFSDTQYF.

This clonotype was detected only a few times. The chain joins TRBV20-1 to TRBJ2-5; D not certain. V was trimmed by 1 base and J by 5 bases, leaving 11 bases between them. CDR3 length: 13 amino acids. CDR1 and CDR2 (germline): DFQATT, SNEGSKA (reference sequence). The CDR3 sequence is CSARVVAGETQYF. CDR3 nucleotides: TGCAGTGCTAGAGTTGTTGCTGGGGAGACCCAGTACTTC.

V gene TRBV27 combines with J gene TRBJ2-3, with a tentative D call TRBD2 (6 bases). The CDR3 runs to 11 residues. The germline CDR1 and CDR2 sequences are MNHEY and SMNVEV (reference sequence). Between the trimmed V and J ends, which lost 9 bases and 8 bases, there was a span of 12 bases. Written as DNA, the CDR3 is TGTGCCAGTTCTAGCGTCGGTACGCAGTATTTT. It translates to CASSSVGTQYF.

This sequence joins TRBV4-3 and TRBJ1-4, with D possibly TRBD1 on 5 matching bases. V was cut by 0 bases and J by 6 bases, with 14 bases left in between. The CDR3 loop spans 16 amino acids. Germline V CDR1 and CDR2: LGHNA, YSLEER. The chain's CDR3 is CASSQDNPRDDEKLFF. CDR3 nucleotide sequence: TGCGCCAGCAGCCAAGATAACCCCAGGGACGATGAAAAACTGTTTTTT.

This clonotype appeared a few times. The chain combines TRBV15 with TRBJ1-4; D remains ambiguous. This CDR3 contains 11 residues. Germline V gene data show CDR1 as LNHNV and CDR2 as YYDKDF (reference sequence). V lost 3 bases to trimming and J lost 8 bases, with 4 bases between them. CDR3 DNA: TGTGCCACCAGCAGGGAGGAAAAACTGTTTTTT. It yields the protein CATSREEKLFF.

The chain couples TRBV20-1 to TRBJ2-5; TRBD2 aligns across 8 bases. Per germline, CDR1 DFQATT and CDR2 SNEGSKA (reference sequence). The CDR3 covers 13 residues. V shed 7 bases and J 5 bases; nucleotides not matched to a gene: 9. Here the CDR3 DNA reads TGCAGTGGGATCGGGGGGGCCGGTGAGACCCAGTACTTC. Residues: CSGIGGAGETQYF.

In this sample, this clonotype turned up a few times. The gene calls are TRBV4-2 and TRBJ1-3, with D uncertain. The CDR3 loop spans 16 amino acids. Trimming took off 1 base at V and 2 bases at J, with 12 bases between the two ends. The germline V gene has CDR1 LGHNA and CDR2 YNFKEQ. The CDR3 coding sequence is TGTGCCAGCAGCCAAGCTGCGGGCGGGACTGGAAACACCATATATTTT. Translation: CASSQAAGGTGNTIYF.

The CDR3 region is CASSPPGTVYNEQFF. CDR3 DNA sequence: TGTGCCAGCAGCCCCCCCGGGACAGTTTACAATGAGCAGTTCTTC. The chain has TRBV7-3 and TRBJ2-1; 7 bases align to TRBD1. The germline CDR1 and CDR2 sequences are SGHTA and FQGTGA. The CDR3 length is 15 residues. V lost 5 bases and J lost 4; bases outside the gene matches: 8.

This chain connects TRBV6-6 to TRBJ1-1; unclear D gene. CDR3 length equals 15 residues. The germline V gene encodes CDR1 MNHNY and CDR2 SVGAGI (reference sequence). V lost 2 bases, J lost 4 bases, and 14 bases lay in between. CDR3 loop: CASSYLPGSVTEAFF. As DNA, the CDR3 is TGTGCCAGCAGTTACCTCCCGGGATCAGTCACTGAAGCTTTCTTT.